The 13 T cell receptor beta chains reported below all come from one sample, sequenced in a study of Ad26.COV2.S vaccination and SARS-CoV-2 variants. As to treatment: some 20 received Ad26.COV2.S at low or high dose, single or two shots; about 5 received placebo; per-sample allocation not given. Specimens were obtained on day 63 following the first vaccine or placebo injection. Data came from immunoSEQ multiplex PCR; TCRdb stores just in-frame clones and leaves some out. This sample has about 500,000 clones, with about 88% found just once. Sample: peripheral blood, taken in a trial of Ad26.COV2.S vaccine versus placebo. These receptors all come from a person between 18 and 60 years old who received the Ad26.COV2.S COVID-19 vaccine or a placebo.

This chain connects TRBV10-3 to TRBJ2-5, with 11 bases that match TRBD1. The germline V gene encodes CDR1 ENHRY and CDR2 SYGVKD. Losses at the gene ends were 6 bases for V and 5 bases for J; bases not matched to a gene: 8. The CDR3 consists of 15 residues. The chain's CDR3 is CAIRGTGGERETQYF. CDR3 coding DNA: TGTGCCATCAGAGGGACAGGGGGTGAGAGGGAGACCCAGTACTTC.

This clone appeared once. The rearrangement uses TRBV28 and TRBJ1-2; the D is unclear. Per germline, CDR1 MDHEN and CDR2 SYDVKM. The CDR3 spans 14 residues. The DNA for the CDR3 is TGTGGGTCGCATGGGGAAATGGATCGTGCTGGCTACACCTTC. This sequence encodes CGSHGEMDRAGYTF.

The J gene is TRBJ2-5, the V gene TRBV7-6; D unresolved. Germline lookup yields CDR1 SGHVS and CDR2 FNYEAQ. V was pared by 0 bases and J by 1 base, with 12 bases between. The CDR3 is made up of 16 amino acids. In nucleotides, the CDR3 is TGTGCCAGCAGCTTAGCGAACGGAAACCTCCAAGAGACCCAGTACTTC. This gives the protein CASSLANGNLQETQYF.

The chain has TRBV3-1 (or the pseudogene TRBV3-2) and TRBJ2-3; 7 bases agree with TRBD1. The CDR3 extends over 15 amino acids. With 2 bases clipped from V and 2 bases from J, the junction kept 4 bases outside the gene matches. The germline V gene encodes CDR1 LGHDT and CDR2 YNNKEL (reference sequence). CDR3 nucleotides: TGTGCCAGCAGCCAATGGGGACAGCTCACAGATACGCAGTATTTT. Its protein product is CASSQWGQLTDTQYF.

The chain carries TRBV6-5 and TRBJ1-3; D is uncertain. The CDR3 is 13 residues long. Trimming stripped 2 bases from V and 4 bases from J, with 6 bases between. Germline loops: CDR1 MNHEY, CDR2 SVGAGI. The CDR3 reads CASSYLGGNTIYF. The DNA for the CDR3 is TGTGCCAGCAGTTACCTAGGCGGAAACACCATATATTTT.

This sequence joins TRBV28 and TRBJ2-3, with D uncertain. CDR1 MDHEN and CDR2 SYDVKM come from the germline V gene. V shed 2 bases and J shed 6 bases, with 9 bases lying between them. The CDR3 loop spans 13 amino acids. The CDR3 region is CASSLHVSDTQYF. The CDR3, as DNA: TGTGCCAGCAGTTTACATGTGTCGGATACGCAGTATTTT.

V is TRBV10-3 and J is TRBJ2-2; 8 bases match TRBD2. The CDR3 has 13 residues. From germline, CDR1 is ENHRY and CDR2 SYGVKD. The CDR3 DNA sequence: TGTGCTACCGGGGGGGGAAACACCGGGGAGCTGTTTTTT. This gives the protein CATGGGNTGELFF.

This clone was picked up one time. This CDR3 is CASSKKGQGPYEQYF. The DNA of the CDR3 is TGTGCCAGCAGTAAAAAAGGACAGGGTCCCTACGAGCAGTACTTC. The rearrangement links TRBV2 to TRBJ2-7; 8 bases agree with TRBD1. The CDR3 totals 15 residues. J gave up 2 bases and V 5 bases, and 8 bases lay outside the gene matches. Germline V CDR1 and CDR2: SNHLY, FYNNEI.

The chain carries TRBV5-1 and TRBJ2-1, with D uncertain. Germline V gives CDR1 SGHRS, CDR2 YFSETQ. The CDR3 contains 15 residues. The ends were cut back, 5 bases at V and 4 bases at J, with 16 bases in the middle. The chain's CDR3 is CASSKSVAEYNEQFF. In DNA form, the CDR3 reads TGCGCCAGCAGTAAGTCTGTGGCGGAATACAATGAGCAGTTCTTC.

The chain employs TRBV10-3 and TRBJ2-5; D gene uncertain. The CDR3 covers 13 residues. Germline V gives CDR1 ENHRY, CDR2 SYGVKD. V lost 2 bases, J lost 2 bases, and 6 bases lay in between. CDR3 sequence: CAISEGEQETQYF. CDR3 nucleotides: TGTGCCATCAGTGAGGGGGAACAAGAGACCCAGTACTTC.

The V gene is TRBV28, the J gene TRBJ2-3, with 7 bases aligning to TRBD1. Germline CDR1 and CDR2: MDHEN and SYDVKM. CDR3 length: 16 residues. V lost 4 bases and J lost 0; bases outside the gene matches: 7. The CDR3 DNA reads as TGTGCCAGCAGTTCAACAGGGGCCAACAGCACAGATACGCAGTATTTT. As protein: CASSSTGANSTDTQYF.

V and J are TRBV7-2 and TRBJ1-2, with 8 nucleotides matching TRBD1. The CDR3 contains 15 residues. In germline, CDR1 is SGHTA, CDR2 FQGNSA. The V segment lost 5 bases and the J segment 6 bases; nucleotides outside the gene matches: 11. The CDR3 is CASSTTWTGQDGYTF. The CDR3 nucleotides read TGTGCCAGCAGCACTACTTGGACAGGGCAGGATGGCTACACCTTC.

The chain joins TRBV6-5 to TRBJ2-3, with a tentative D call TRBD2 (7 bases). CDR3 size: 16 residues. CDR1 is MNHEY, CDR2 SVGAGI, per germline. V was pared by 3 bases and J by 2 bases, with 15 bases between. The CDR3: CASSYGGGGLTDTQYF. The CDR3 nucleotides read TGTGCCAGCAGTTATGGTGGGGGGGGCCTCACAGATACGCAGTATTTT.